This TCR beta chain appears in the sequencing data of a study of glioma-infiltrating T cells after dendritic cell vaccination. TCRdb's copy holds only in-frame clones and misses some; the assay was immunoSEQ multiplex PCR. This table has some 58,000 clones, roughly 84% appearing once. The time point is: after dendritic cell vaccination, including at tumor progression/relapse. Germline V gene sequence: CDR1 LGHNA, CDR2 YNFKEQ. This CDR3 spans 19 amino acids. V gave up 3 bases and J gave up 2 bases; unmatched junction bases: 9. The receptor was isolated from a human donor with glioblastoma. The sequences come from blood, collected after dendritic cell vaccination. This chain links TRBV4-2 with TRBJ2-4, with 14 positions matching TRBD2. Here the CDR3 reads CASSQGTSGGYVTKNIQYF. The CDR3 nucleotides are TGTGCCAGCAGCCAGGGGACTAGCGGGGGTTATGTGACCAAAAACATTCAGTACTTC.